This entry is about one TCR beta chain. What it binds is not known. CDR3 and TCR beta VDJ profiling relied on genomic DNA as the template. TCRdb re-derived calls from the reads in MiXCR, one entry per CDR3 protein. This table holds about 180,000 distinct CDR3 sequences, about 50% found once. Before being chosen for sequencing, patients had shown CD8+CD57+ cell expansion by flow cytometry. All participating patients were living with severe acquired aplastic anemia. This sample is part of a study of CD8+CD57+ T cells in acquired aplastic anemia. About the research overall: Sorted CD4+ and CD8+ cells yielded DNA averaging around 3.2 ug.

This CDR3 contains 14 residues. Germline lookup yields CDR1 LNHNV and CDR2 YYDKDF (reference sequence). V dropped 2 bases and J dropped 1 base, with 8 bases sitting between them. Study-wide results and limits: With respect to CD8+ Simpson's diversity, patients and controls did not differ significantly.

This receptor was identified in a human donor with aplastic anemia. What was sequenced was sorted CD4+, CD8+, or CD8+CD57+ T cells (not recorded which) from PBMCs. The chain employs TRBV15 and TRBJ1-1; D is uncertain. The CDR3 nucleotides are TGTGCCACCAGCAGACTTATAGGGAACACTGAAGCTTTCTTT. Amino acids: CATSRLIGNTEAFF.